The 16 T cell receptor beta chains below all came from one sample that was sequenced in a study of blood T cell repertoires in COVID-19. Measured with immunoSEQ multiplex PCR; TCRdb has only the in-frame clones, and not every one. The sample shows about 190,000 clones, around 84% of them seen only once. Material for sequencing was PBMCs or T cells enriched from blood (not recorded which). The receptors were gathered from a woman in her twenties or thirties who had been exposed to COVID-19.

The rearrangement uses TRBV11-2 and TRBJ1-4, with a possible D match to TRBD1 (6 bases). Trimming took off 5 bases at V and 5 bases at J, with 15 bases between the two ends. Germline V gene sequence: CDR1 SGHAT, CDR2 FQNNGV. The CDR3 contains 15 residues. DNA for the CDR3: TGTGCCAGCAGCACACAGGGACGGCGGAATGAAAAACTGTTTTTT. Its translation is CASSTQGRRNEKLFF. The full variable domain, with the rest looked up from reference TRBV11-2 and TRBJ1-4, is EAGVAQSPRYKIIEKRQSVAFWCNPISGHATLYWYQQILGQGPKLLIQFQNNGVVDDSQLPKDRFSAERLKGVDSTLKIQPAKLEDSAVYLCASSTQGRRNEKLFFGSGTQLSVL.

This clone was counted a few times. The rearrangement uses TRBV7-3 and TRBJ1-1; maybe TRBD1 (5 bases). CDR1 is SGHTA and CDR2 is FQGTGA in the germline V gene. The CDR3 loop spans 13 amino acids. With 5 bases removed from V and 5 bases from J, the gap between germline ends came to 12 bases. Written as DNA, the CDR3 is TGTGCCAGCAGCCCTCGGGGGGAAACTGAAGCTTTCTTT. Amino acids: CASSPRGETEAFF.

This chain links TRBV7-9 with TRBJ1-4; D uncertain. Germline V gene lookup returns CDR1 SEHNR and CDR2 FQNEAQ (reference sequence). The CDR3 runs 16 residues. V was cut by 5 bases and J by 8 bases, with 21 bases left in between. Here the CDR3 reads CASSQKTGRSKEKLFF. CDR3 in DNA: TGTGCCAGCAGCCAAAAAACGGGGAGGAGTAAAGAAAAACTGTTTTTT.

The chain couples TRBV3-1 (or the pseudogene TRBV3-2) to TRBJ1-3, with D uncertain. V dropped 0 bases and J dropped 0 bases, with 3 bases sitting between them. The CDR3 spans 14 residues. CDR1 and CDR2 (germline): LGHDT, YNNKEL (reference sequence). CDR3 in DNA: TGTGCCAGCAGCCAAGATCACTCTGGAAACACCATATATTTT. Amino acids: CASSQDHSGNTIYF.

This chain links TRBV2 with TRBJ2-1, with 13 nucleotides matching TRBD2. The CDR3 extends over 15 amino acids. V dropped 2 bases and J dropped 10; count of bases not matched to a gene: 5. Per germline, CDR1 SNHLY and CDR2 FYNNEI. Here the CDR3 DNA reads TGTGCCAGCAGTGAATTGACTAGCGGGGGGAGCGAGCAGTTCTTC. Residues: CASSELTSGGSEQFF. Full variable domain (remainder filled in from reference TRBV2 and TRBJ2-1): EPEVTQTPSHQVTQMGQEVILRCVPISNHLYFYWYRQILGQKVEFLVSFYNNEISEKSEIFDDQFSVERPDGSNFTLKIRSTKLEDSAMYFCASSELTSGGSEQFFGPGTRLTVL.

This chain connects TRBV9 to TRBJ1-2; TRBD1 aligns across 8 bases. The V gene's germline CDR1 is SGDLS and CDR2 YYNGEE. This CDR3 spans 12 amino acids. The J segment lost 7 bases and the V segment lost 7 bases, leaving 6 bases of the junction unmatched. The DNA for the CDR3 is TGTGCCAGCGAAAGCAGGGGGCTTGGCTACACCTTC. Translation: CASESRGLGYTF.

The V and J genes are TRBV3-1 (or the pseudogene TRBV3-2) and TRBJ2-1; the match to TRBD2 covers 8 bases. Germline CDR1 LGHDT, CDR2 YNNKEL (reference sequence). This CDR3 region has 15 residues. V dropped 0 bases and J dropped 3; count of bases not matched to a gene: 1. The CDR3 loop is CASSQETSVYNEQFF. In DNA, the CDR3 is TGTGCCAGCAGCCAAGAGACTAGCGTCTACAATGAGCAGTTCTTC.

Concerning this clone: A read error may produce the germline difference seen at one junction end. This chain links TRBV27 with TRBJ1-5; TRBD1 aligns across 7 bases. The CDR3 contains 15 residues. Looked up from germline, CDR1 is MNHEY and CDR2 is SMNVEV (reference sequence). Written as DNA, the CDR3 is TGTGCCAGCAGTATATCCGGGACAGCGAATCAGCCCCAGCATTTT. Residues: CASSISGTANQPQHF.

The chain combines TRBV7-3 with TRBJ2-6; D perhaps matches TRBD2 (5 bases). V was trimmed by 5 bases and J by 0 bases, leaving 11 bases between them. This CDR3 spans 16 amino acids. Germline values: CDR1 SGHTA, CDR2 FQGTGA. CDR3: CASSPYGGSGANVLTF. DNA for the CDR3: TGTGCCAGCAGCCCCTACGGAGGCTCTGGGGCCAACGTCCTGACTTTC.

This chain links TRBV3-1 (or the pseudogene TRBV3-2) with TRBJ1-6, with 9 bases matching TRBD1. Trimming cost V 3 bases and J 7 bases; bases outside gene matches: 4. The CDR3 runs to 15 residues. Germline values: CDR1 LGHDT, CDR2 YNNKEL (reference sequence). In DNA, the CDR3 is TGTGCCAGCAGCCATGGGGACAGGGACAATTCACCCCTCCACTTT. Translating it yields CASSHGDRDNSPLHF.

This chain connects TRBV3-1 (or the pseudogene TRBV3-2) to TRBJ1-2; 7 nucleotides line up with TRBD1. V shed 4 bases and J 4 bases; nucleotides not matched to a gene: 6. The CDR3 covers 14 residues. Germline V gene lookup returns CDR1 LGHDT and CDR2 YNNKEL (reference sequence). In nucleotides, the CDR3 is TGTGCCAGCAGCCCCTTGACAGGGACCTATGGCTACACCTTC. Its protein product is CASSPLTGTYGYTF.

The chain combines TRBV3-1 (or the pseudogene TRBV3-2) with TRBJ1-2; 7 nucleotides align to TRBD1. Germline V gives CDR1 LGHDT, CDR2 YNNKEL (reference sequence). The CDR3 covers 18 residues. Unmatched junction bases numbered 10, after V lost 0 bases and J lost 0 bases. The CDR3 sequence: CASSQEPRQGMANYGYTF. The CDR3 bases are TGTGCCAGCAGCCAAGAGCCAAGACAGGGAATGGCTAACTATGGCTACACCTTC.

The chain recombines TRBV10-3 with TRBJ2-5, with D maybe TRBD2 (6 bases). Germline V gene lookup returns CDR1 ENHRY and CDR2 SYGVKD. The CDR3 covers 15 residues. The germline V and J ends were trimmed by 3 bases and 2 bases, with 13 bases remaining between them. The CDR3 sequence is CAISDPRDFQETQYF. CDR3 DNA: TGTGCCATCAGTGATCCCCGGGACTTTCAAGAGACCCAGTACTTC.

The chain uses TRBV3-1 (or the pseudogene TRBV3-2) and TRBJ2-1; 12 positions match TRBD2. This CDR3 is 20 amino acids long. Germline V CDR1 and CDR2: LGHDT, YNNKEL (reference sequence). The V and J ends lost 0 bases and 4 bases, in that order; junction bases with no gene match: 13. The CDR3 protein is CASSQDYRLAGGPGYNEQFF. CDR3 nucleotide sequence: TGTGCCAGCAGCCAAGACTACCGGCTAGCGGGGGGGCCCGGGTACAATGAGCAGTTCTTC.

This rearrangement joins TRBV5-6 to TRBJ1-6; possible D gene TRBD1, 5 bases. V dropped 4 bases and J dropped 7 bases, with 12 bases sitting between them. Germline V gene data show CDR1 as SGHDT and CDR2 as YYEEEE. CDR3 length: 14 amino acids. This CDR3 reads CASSAGGWNSPLHF. The DNA for the CDR3 is TGTGCCAGCAGCGCCGGGGGATGGAATTCACCCCTCCACTTT. The whole variable domain, filled in from reference TRBV5-6 and TRBJ1-6, reads DAGVTQSPTHLIKTRGQQVTLRCSPKSGHDTVSWYQQALGQGPQFIFQYYEEEERQRGNFPDRFSGHQFPNYSSELNVNALLLGDSALYLCASSAGGWNSPLHFGNGTRLTVT.

The genes are TRBV11-2 and TRBJ1-5, with D perhaps TRBD1 (6 bases). Germline CDR1 and CDR2: SGHAT and FQNNGV. The CDR3 has 14 residues. V dropped 0 bases and J dropped 7 bases, with 10 bases sitting between them. The CDR3 loop is CASSLDRGVQPQHF. The CDR3 nucleotides are TGTGCCAGCAGCTTAGACAGGGGAGTGCAGCCCCAGCATTTT.